The 2 T cell receptor beta chains below come from one sample, sequenced in a study of blood T cell repertoires in COVID-19. Generated by immunoSEQ multiplex PCR, the TCRdb table keeps only in-frame clones and is missing some. There are tens of thousands of clones in the sample; approximately 85% occur only once, and 11% to 15% lies in the top ten. What was sequenced was peripheral blood. These receptors came from a human donor with acute or convalescent COVID-19. The donor label of this sample is uncertain.

The CDR3 DNA is TGCGCCACGTCCGGGACAGGGGAGTGGAACACTGAAGCTTTCTTT. It is translated as CATSGTGEWNTEAFF. V and J are TRBV5-1 and TRBJ1-1; 10 nucleotides match TRBD1. The CDR3 totals 15 residues. Germline values: CDR1 SGHRS, CDR2 YFSETQ. The junction had 9 bases not matched to a gene; V was cut back by 9 bases and J by 1 base.

J is TRBJ1-1 and V is TRBV11-2; tentative D call: TRBD1 (5 bases). V was pared by 3 bases and J by 7 bases, with 6 bases between. The CDR3 has 11 amino acids. Germline V gene data show CDR1 as SGHAT and CDR2 as FQNNGV. The CDR3 nucleotides read TGTGCCAGCAGCTTGGGGCGTGAAGCTTTCTTT. Translation: CASSLGREAFF.